This TCR beta chain emerged from a study of control samples from healthy donors and cancer patients. Trimming pared 4 bases from V and 0 bases from J, leaving 10 bases between. The germline V gene encodes CDR1 MNHEY and CDR2 SVGAGI. This CDR3 comprises 15 residues. Here immunoSEQ multiplex PCR was the method, and the copy in TCRdb shows in-frame clones only, minus some. The table includes about 190,000 clones, approximately 92% detected once. The chain links TRBV6-5 to TRBJ1-3; D gene ambiguous. The sequence was collected from a man younger than 35 in good health. Sequencing input: blood. CDR3 sequence: CASSFSGSSGNTIYF. DNA for the CDR3: TGTGCCAGCAGTTTTTCCGGGAGCTCTGGAAACACCATATATTTT.